This T cell receptor (beta chain) was observed in a study of blood T cell repertoires in COVID-19. Method: immunoSEQ multiplex PCR; TCRdb's copy keeps in-frame clones and lacks some. The data show 100,000 to 150,000 clones, with 81% seen just once and 8.4% held by the top ten. Sequencing was done on a sample of peripheral blood. This clonotype was sampled from a woman aged 60-75 years with active or convalescent COVID-19.

CDR3 nucleotides: TGTGCCAGCAGCTTAGGACTCTTCCGGGAGACCCAGTACTTC. Protein sequence: CASSLGLFRETQYF. The chain carries TRBV11-2 and TRBJ2-5; D is unresolved. CDR3 length: 14 amino acids. With 1 base removed from V and 5 bases from J, the gap between germline ends came to 11 bases. Germline V CDR1 and CDR2: SGHAT, FQNNGV.